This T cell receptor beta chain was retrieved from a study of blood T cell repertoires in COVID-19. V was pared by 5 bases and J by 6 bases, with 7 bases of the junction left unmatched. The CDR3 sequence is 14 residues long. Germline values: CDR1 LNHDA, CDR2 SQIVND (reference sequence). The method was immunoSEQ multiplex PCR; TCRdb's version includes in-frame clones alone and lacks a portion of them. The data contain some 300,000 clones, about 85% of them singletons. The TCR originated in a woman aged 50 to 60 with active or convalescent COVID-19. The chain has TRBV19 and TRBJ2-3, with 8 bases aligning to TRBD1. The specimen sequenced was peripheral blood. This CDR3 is CASSGGQGFDTQYF. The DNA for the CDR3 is TGTGCCAGTAGTGGAGGACAGGGTTTCGATACGCAGTATTTT.